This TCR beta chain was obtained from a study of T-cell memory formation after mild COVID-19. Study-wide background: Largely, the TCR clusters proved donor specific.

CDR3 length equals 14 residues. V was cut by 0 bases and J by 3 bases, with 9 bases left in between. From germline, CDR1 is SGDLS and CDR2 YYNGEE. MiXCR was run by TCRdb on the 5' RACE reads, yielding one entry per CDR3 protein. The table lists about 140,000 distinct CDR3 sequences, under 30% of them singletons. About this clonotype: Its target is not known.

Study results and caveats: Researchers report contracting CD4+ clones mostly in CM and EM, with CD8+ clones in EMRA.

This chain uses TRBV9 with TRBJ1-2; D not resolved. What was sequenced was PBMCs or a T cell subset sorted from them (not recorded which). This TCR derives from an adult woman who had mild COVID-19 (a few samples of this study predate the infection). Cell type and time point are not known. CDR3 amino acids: CASSVEAGHYGYTF. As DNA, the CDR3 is TGTGCCAGCAGCGTAGAGGCAGGTCACTATGGCTACACCTTC.